The clone carrying this TCR beta chain came up many times. The source of the sample is a study of early T cells in non-severe SARS-CoV-2 infection. The CDR3 contains 14 residues. Between the trimmed V and J ends, which lost 3 bases and 8 bases, there was a span of 16 bases. Germline loops: CDR1 MDHEN, CDR2 SYDVKM. TCRdb processed the 5' RACE reads anew with MiXCR; each CDR3 protein has one entry. This sample has 68,000 or so distinct CDR3 sequences; 10% to 15% occur once, and the top ten carry less than 2%. This receptor was obtained from an adult who was a healthcare worker with PCR-confirmed SARS-CoV-2 infection or an uninfected control (not recorded which). The genes are TRBV28 and TRBJ1-2, with no clear D. The sample consisted of whole blood. The CDR3 here is CASSFPGGAGGYTF. The CDR3 nucleotides are TGTGCCAGCAGTTTCCCGGGAGGCGCGGGGGGCTACACCTTC.